At least ten counts were recorded for the clone carrying this TCR beta chain. This sample is drawn from a study of T cells in Graves' hyperthyroidism and ophthalmopathy. Germline lookup yields CDR1 SGHAT and CDR2 FQNNGV. The CDR3 spans 15 residues. With 6 bases clipped from V and 5 bases from J, the junction kept 4 bases outside the gene matches. The PBMCs were taken from approximately 9 ml of fresh peripheral blood. RNA transcripts served as the template for amplifying TCR beta CDR3 regions. First-round RT-PCR with HTBI primers amplified the TCR CDR3 region. TCRdb processed the multiplex PCR reads anew with MiXCR; each CDR3 protein has one entry. The top ten hold over 45% of the sample, which has 450,000 to 600,000 distinct CDR3 sequences, 15% to 20% seen once.

This rearrangement joins TRBV11-2 to TRBJ1-6; TRBD1 agrees at 10 bases. The sequenced sample consisted of blood. The receptor's source is a man aged 35-49 years with Graves' ophthalmopathy. As DNA, the CDR3 is TGTGCCAGCAGGCAGACAGGGGGCGATAATTCACCCCTCCACTTT. Translation: CASRQTGGDNSPLHF.